The sequence of this TCR beta chain was determined in a study of blood T cell repertoires in COVID-19. The CDR3 is 16 amino acids. Trimming stripped 2 bases from V and 5 bases from J, with 15 bases between. The germline V gene encodes CDR1 MNHEY and CDR2 SVGAGI. This clone was recorded once. Measured with immunoSEQ multiplex PCR; TCRdb has only the in-frame clones, and not every one. The sample comprises around 300,000 clones, around four fifths of which are singletons, and 7.5% to 10% rests with the top ten. The chain combines TRBV6-5 with TRBJ2-2, with a weak D call TRBD2 (5 bases). This receptor was identified in a woman in her 50s who had recovered from COVID-19. The sequenced material came from peripheral blood. CDR3 sequence: CASSYDTSGATGELFF. CDR3 nucleotide sequence: TGTGCCAGCAGTTACGACACTAGTGGTGCGACCGGGGAGCTGTTTTTT.